This T cell receptor beta chain was identified during a study of cytomegalovirus exposure and HLA in healthy donors. Study information: Clustering assigned approximately 79% of the 350 to 450 genotyped donors to the Caucasian-associated ancestry cluster. Overall study findings and caveats: Analysis was carried out at a later point, and it linked a missense DCLRE1C variant to TCR beta V- and J-gene trimming. HLA-A and HLA-B allele assignments for most subjects were reportedly predicted accurately using TCR beta sequences. Most likely, a cluster of highly shared sequence variants arose as a sequencing artifact.

Primers included in the PCR were 60 Vbeta and 13 Jbeta primers. Clones were sequenced by immunoSEQ multiplex PCR, and TCRdb holds only the in-frame ones, with some missing. The repertoire holds roughly 140,000 clones, with more than 75% as singletons. For this clone: The antigen remains undetermined.

After removal of 2 bases from V and 7 bases from J, the junction contained 8 bases not matched to a gene. Germline CDR1 is MGHDK and CDR2 is SYGVNS. CDR3 length: 15 residues. The source material was PBMCs. This clonotype was obtained from a man aged 18 to 30 in good health and CMV-seronegative. This chain links TRBV25-1 with TRBJ1-2, with 9 bases matching TRBD1. The CDR3 nucleotides read TGTGCCAGCAGTGAAGGTCCCGGGACAGGGATTGGCTACACCTTC. The encoded protein is CASSEGPGTGIGYTF.